This TCR beta chain appears in the sequencing data of a study of T cell responses to AZD1222 COVID-19 vaccine. The overall study: Pooled samples include second doses given at about 4 or 12 weeks.

Generated by immunoSEQ multiplex PCR, the TCRdb table keeps only in-frame clones and is missing some. The sample consists of roughly 150,000 clones, 91% of them appearing once. V was trimmed by 0 bases and J by 13 bases, leaving 13 bases between them. The CDR3 runs 13 residues. Per germline, CDR1 LGHDT and CDR2 YNNKEL (reference sequence). Points on this clone: The antigen is not known.

Study-wide results and limits: Spike-specific TCR depth and breadth grew after two AZD1222 doses. Along spike, vaccine-associated CD4 TCRs were found throughout, with dominance at 160-218 and 743-854.

The material sequenced was peripheral blood, taken on day 0 of AZD1222 vaccination. The chain uses TRBV3-1 (or the pseudogene TRBV3-2) and TRBJ2-1; D is ambiguous. The receptor was isolated from an adult in good health. CDR3 sequence: CASSQDHTSPQFF. CDR3 bases: TGTGCCAGCAGCCAAGATCACACGAGTCCACAGTTCTTC.